The 10 T cell receptor beta chains below were found in one sample sequenced in a study of cytomegalovirus exposure and HLA in healthy donors. PCR primers comprised 60 Vbeta and 13 Jbeta primers. Measured with immunoSEQ multiplex PCR; TCRdb has only the in-frame clones, and not every one. The sample lists around 140,000 clones; 80% were seen once. The specimen was PBMCs. Every receptor here comes from a man in his forties or fifties in good health and CMV-seronegative.

This clone was detected only a few times. In DNA form, the CDR3 reads TGTGCCAGCAGCTTCGGGGATTCCTACAATGAGCAGTTCTTC. Amino acids: CASSFGDSYNEQFF. The chain joins TRBV5-4 to TRBJ2-1; TRBD2 is a possible D gene (5 bases). Between the trimmed V and J ends, which lost 2 bases and 1 base, there was a span of 7 bases. CDR3 size: 14 residues. The germline gives CDR1 SGHNT, CDR2 YYREEE (reference sequence).

The chain links TRBV6-6 to TRBJ2-7; the match to TRBD1 covers 8 bases. This CDR3 contains 14 residues. Germline V gene sequence: CDR1 MNHNY, CDR2 SVGAGI (reference sequence). The trim removed 5 bases at V and 4 bases at J, leaving 7 bases unmatched. The DNA of the CDR3 is TGTGCCAGCAGTGGCCAGGGGGCGTTTTACGAGCAGTACTTC. Amino acids: CASSGQGAFYEQYF.

This sequence joins TRBV6-6 and TRBJ1-4, with 7 bases that match TRBD1. V shed 4 bases and J 4 bases; nucleotides not matched to a gene: 6. Germline V gene data show CDR1 as MNHNY and CDR2 as SVGAGI (reference sequence). The CDR3 runs 15 residues. The CDR3 nucleotides read TGTGCCAGCAGTTTCGGGGACAGACGTAATGAAAAACTGTTTTTT. Its protein is CASSFGDRRNEKLFF.

This clone was seen a few times. V is TRBV6-5 and J is TRBJ1-6; D is unresolved. The germline V gene encodes CDR1 MNHEY and CDR2 SVGAGI. The CDR3 consists of 14 residues. The V gene lost 8 bases and the J gene lost 8 bases, with 16 bases spanning the gap. This chain's CDR3 is CASGFVGVDSPLHF. DNA for the CDR3: TGTGCCAGCGGGTTCGTCGGGGTTGATTCACCCCTCCACTTT.

The CDR3 nucleotides read TGTGCCAGCTCCGCGGGGTTTGGTGAAAAACTGTTTTTT. Translating gives CASSAGFGEKLFF. This chain uses TRBV28 with TRBJ1-4; D is undetermined. The CDR3 spans 13 residues. The V gene's germline CDR1 is MDHEN and CDR2 SYDVKM. The V end lost 8 bases, the J end lost 7 bases, and 14 bases lay between the germline ends.

The CDR3 region is CASSLTGQGNEQYF. In DNA form, the CDR3 reads TGTGCCAGCAGTTTGACAGGGCAAGGCAACGAGCAGTACTTC. The rearrangement uses TRBV6-5 and TRBJ2-5; 7 nucleotides line up with TRBD1. TRBJ2-7 explains the end of the DNA better; the J call may be wrong. Germline V gene sequence: CDR1 MNHEY, CDR2 SVGAGI. The CDR3 is made up of 14 amino acids.

The V call is TRBV2, the J call TRBJ1-1; the D gene is possibly TRBD1 (6 bases). The CDR3 is 14 residues long. Germline V gene sequence: CDR1 SNHLY, CDR2 FYNNEI. V lost 6 bases and J lost 5, with 16 bases in between. The DNA for the CDR3 is TGTGCCAGCAGGGTACAGGGCGGAGGTACTGAAGCTTTCTTT. Its translation: CASRVQGGGTEAFF.

The chain is built from TRBV6-6 and TRBJ2-7; 8 nucleotides align to TRBD1. This CDR3 region has 15 residues. Trimming took 6 bases from V and 7 from J; bases not matched to a gene: 14. CDR1 MNHNY and CDR2 SVGAGI come from the germline V gene (reference sequence). CDR3 sequence (DNA): TGTGCCAGCAGACAGGGGGTTACCCTGCGGGATGAGCAGTACTTC. It translates to CASRQGVTLRDEQYF.

The rearrangement uses TRBV2 and TRBJ2-3, with 15 bases lining up with TRBD2. CDR3 size: 17 residues. V lost 3 bases, J lost 4 bases, and 5 bases stayed unmatched. The germline V gene has CDR1 SNHLY and CDR2 FYNNEI. The CDR3 protein is CASSEPGLAGGPDTQYF. The DNA of the CDR3 is TGTGCCAGCAGTGAGCCCGGACTAGCGGGGGGGCCAGATACGCAGTATTTT.

This clone was detected only a few times. This rearrangement joins TRBV5-5 to TRBJ2-5; no clear D. The J call is in doubt because the DNA end fits TRBJ2-7 better. This CDR3 is built from 14 residues. CDR1 and CDR2 from the germline V gene are SGHKS and YYEKEE (reference sequence). CDR3 DNA sequence: TGTGCCAGCAGCTTGGTTGGCAGGTCCTACGAGCAGTACTTC. This codes for CASSLVGRSYEQYF.